One and the same sample provided the 4 T cell receptor beta chains below, sequenced in a study of blood T cell repertoires in COVID-19. Sequencing was performed with immunoSEQ multiplex PCR; in TCRdb, only in-frame clones are kept and a portion is missing. The sample lists under 300,000 clones; about 89% were seen once. The sequenced material came from peripheral blood. The origin of the receptors is a woman in her thirties or forties who had recovered from COVID-19.

This chain connects TRBV14 to TRBJ2-1, with 8 positions matching TRBD2. Germline V lookup: CDR1 SGHDN, CDR2 FVKESK. V shed 4 bases and J 4 bases; nucleotides not matched to a gene: 9. CDR3 size: 16 residues. The CDR3 DNA reads TGTGCCAGCAGCCTCCTTGGAGCGGGAGATTACAATGAGCAGTTCTTC. Protein product: CASSLLGAGDYNEQFF.

DNA for the CDR3: TGTGCCAGCAGCGTTAGACAGGGTCGTATGGCGAACACTGAAGCTTTCTTT. Its protein product is CASSVRQGRMANTEAFF. The chain has TRBV7-9 and TRBJ1-1; 7 bases agree with TRBD1. Germline V gene sequence: CDR1 SEHNR, CDR2 FQNEAQ (reference sequence). The CDR3 has 17 residues. The V gene end was trimmed by 5 bases and the J gene end by 1 base; junction bases not matched to a gene: 13.

The chain recombines TRBV5-1 with TRBJ1-4; 8 positions match TRBD1. Trimming removed 3 bases from V and 12 bases from J; junction bases left unmatched: 7. CDR1 SGHRS and CDR2 YFSETQ come from the germline V gene. CDR3 length equals 13 residues. In nucleotides, the CDR3 is TGCGCCAGCAGCTCGACTACAGGGGGAGAACTGTTTTTT. This encodes CASSSTTGGELFF. Drawing the rest from reference TRBV5-1 and TRBJ1-4, the complete variable domain is KAGVTQTPRYLIKTRGQQVTLSCSPISGHRSVSWYQQTPGQGLQFLFEYFSETQRNKGNFPGRFSGRQFSNSRSEMNVSTLELGDSALYLCASSSTTGGELFFGSGTQLSVL.

This chain connects TRBV19 to TRBJ2-2; no reliable D call. This CDR3 is 14 amino acids long. The germline gives CDR1 LNHDA, CDR2 SQIVND (reference sequence). Deletions cut 3 bases from V and 2 bases from J, with 7 bases between. CDR3 in amino acids: CASSIPRNTGELFF. The CDR3 nucleotides are TGTGCCAGTAGTATCCCCAGAAACACCGGGGAGCTGTTTTTT.